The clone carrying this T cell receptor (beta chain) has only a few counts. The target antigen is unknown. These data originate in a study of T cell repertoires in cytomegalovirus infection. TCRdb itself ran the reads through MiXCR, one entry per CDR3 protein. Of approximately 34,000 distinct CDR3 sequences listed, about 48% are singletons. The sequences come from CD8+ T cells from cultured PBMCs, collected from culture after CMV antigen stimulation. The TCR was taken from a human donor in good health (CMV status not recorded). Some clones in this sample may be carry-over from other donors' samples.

The CDR3 spells CASSVGNGQNTEAFF. The CDR3 DNA reads TGTGCCAGCAGCGTAGGAAATGGACAGAACACTGAAGCTTTCTTT. The rearrangement uses TRBV9 and TRBJ1-1; weak D call: TRBD1 (5 bases). Trimming removed 0 bases at V and 1 base at J, with 10 bases between. Germline loops: CDR1 SGDLS, CDR2 YYNGEE. The CDR3 totals 15 residues.